Given below is one TCR beta chain in context. This sample stems from a study of cytomegalovirus exposure and HLA in healthy donors. 60 Vbeta and 13 Jbeta primers were used in PCR. The method was immunoSEQ multiplex PCR; TCRdb's version includes in-frame clones alone and lacks a portion of them. This repertoire includes 110,000 to 150,000 clones. This sequence was found in a male donor in good health and CMV-seronegative. Material for sequencing was PBMCs.

CDR3 residues: CASSPWTGSGNTIYF. Written as DNA, the CDR3 is TGTGCCAGCAGTCCCTGGACAGGCTCTGGAAACACCATATATTTT. The V and J genes are TRBV27 and TRBJ1-3, with TRBD1 identical over 7 bases. The germline CDR1 and CDR2 sequences are MNHEY and SMNVEV (reference sequence). The CDR3 contains 15 residues. The J segment lost 0 bases and the V segment lost 5 bases, leaving 4 bases of the junction unmatched.